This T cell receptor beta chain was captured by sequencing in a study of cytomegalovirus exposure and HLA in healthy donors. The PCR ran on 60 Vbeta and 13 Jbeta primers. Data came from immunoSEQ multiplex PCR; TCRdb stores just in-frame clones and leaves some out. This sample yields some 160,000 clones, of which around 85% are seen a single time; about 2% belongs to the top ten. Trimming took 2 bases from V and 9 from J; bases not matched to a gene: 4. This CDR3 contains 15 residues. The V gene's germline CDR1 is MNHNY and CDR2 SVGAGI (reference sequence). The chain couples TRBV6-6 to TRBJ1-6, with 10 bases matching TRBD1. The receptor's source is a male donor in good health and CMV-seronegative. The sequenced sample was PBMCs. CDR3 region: CASSYARDRGSPLHF. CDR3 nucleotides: TGTGCCAGCAGTTACGCCCGGGACAGGGGTTCACCCCTCCACTTT.